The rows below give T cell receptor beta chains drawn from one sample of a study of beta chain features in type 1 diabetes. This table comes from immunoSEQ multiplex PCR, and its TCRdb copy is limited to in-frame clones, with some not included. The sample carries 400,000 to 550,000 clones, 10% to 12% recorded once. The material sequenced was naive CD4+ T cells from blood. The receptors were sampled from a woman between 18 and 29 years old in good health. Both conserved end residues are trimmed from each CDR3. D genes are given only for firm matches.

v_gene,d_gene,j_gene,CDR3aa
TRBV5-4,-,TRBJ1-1,ASSLDPRDDTFAF
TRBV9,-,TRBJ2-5,ARTSGTGGDQETQY
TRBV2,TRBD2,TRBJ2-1,ASRGTSGINEQF
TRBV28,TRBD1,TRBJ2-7,ASSLRTGDQY
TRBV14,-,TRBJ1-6,ASSQGLDSPLH
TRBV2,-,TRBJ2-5,ASSEIPGEETQY
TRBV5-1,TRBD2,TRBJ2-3,ATQNSGDLRDTQY
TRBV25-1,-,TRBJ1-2,ASSEGKGGNGYT
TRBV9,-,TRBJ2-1,ASSGGGVNEQF
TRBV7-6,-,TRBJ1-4,ASSLEQRATNEKLF
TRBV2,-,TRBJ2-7,ASSIEQGYSYEQY
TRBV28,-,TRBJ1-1,ASSSGNTEAF
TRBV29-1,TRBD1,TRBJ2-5,SVEDRFRDRERTQY
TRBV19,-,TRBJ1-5,ASTLRLSDQPQH
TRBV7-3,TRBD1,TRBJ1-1,ASSLRGGATEAF
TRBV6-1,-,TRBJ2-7,ASSVVTGPYEQY
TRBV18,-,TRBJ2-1,ASSLRQFNEQF
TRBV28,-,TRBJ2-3,ASSGWVGTDTQY
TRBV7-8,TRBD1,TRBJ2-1,ASSSDRGSYNEQF
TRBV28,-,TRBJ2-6,ASRELGRAGANVLT
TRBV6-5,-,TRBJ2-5,ASSYSGRLQETQY
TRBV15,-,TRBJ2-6,ATSRGRTGQYSGANVLT
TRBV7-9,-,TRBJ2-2,ASSLAKLSGNTGELF
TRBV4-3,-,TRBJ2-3,ASSQVVLTDTQY
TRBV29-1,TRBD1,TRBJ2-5,SVARTGYGETQY
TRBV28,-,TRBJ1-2,ASTSGTPRGYT
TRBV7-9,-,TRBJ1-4,ASTKMGVGEKLF
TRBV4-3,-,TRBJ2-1,ASSQRQGDWNEQF
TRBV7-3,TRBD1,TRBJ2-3,ASSTQGWDTDTQY
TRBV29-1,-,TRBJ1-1,SSQNTEAF
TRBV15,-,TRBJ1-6,ASRSSYNSPLH
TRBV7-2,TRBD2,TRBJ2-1,ASSFNRLAGGHEQF
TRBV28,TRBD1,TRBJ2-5,ASQAGGETQY
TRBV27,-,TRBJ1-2,ASSSPTRDGERYGYT
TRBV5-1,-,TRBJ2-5,ASSLVRQETQY
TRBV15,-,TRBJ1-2,ATSRDRAVIGYGYT
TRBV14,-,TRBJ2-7,ASSQVGYEQY
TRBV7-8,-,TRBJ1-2,ASSLARIGWYGYT
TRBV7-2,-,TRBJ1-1,ASSLRGYTEAF
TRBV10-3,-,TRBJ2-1,AISENAMSYNEQF
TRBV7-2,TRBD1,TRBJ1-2,ASSLTTGSRAYGYT
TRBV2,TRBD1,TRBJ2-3,ASSEFGTVSTDTQY
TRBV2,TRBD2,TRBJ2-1,ASSGLAGGNEQF
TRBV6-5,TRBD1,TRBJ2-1,ASSYSLGTENEQF
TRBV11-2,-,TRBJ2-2,ASSLGRLAPTGELF
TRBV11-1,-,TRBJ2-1,ASSLYRGVDEQF
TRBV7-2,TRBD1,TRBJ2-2,ASSLGQGRRELF
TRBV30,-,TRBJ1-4,AWSANEKLF
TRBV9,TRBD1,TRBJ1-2,ASSAHDRGINYGYT
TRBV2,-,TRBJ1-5,ASRPDNQPQH
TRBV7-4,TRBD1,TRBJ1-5,ASSLVGTGIRRQPQH
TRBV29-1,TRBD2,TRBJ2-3,SVKTSGSADTQY